This TCR beta chain came from a study of cytomegalovirus exposure and HLA in healthy donors. Findings and caveats of the study: Earlier analysis found most TCR beta V segments productive about 90% or about 30% of the time. Reports state that TCR beta sequences accurately predicted most subjects' HLA-A and HLA-B alleles. The authors later found HLA-associated TCR beta chains more clonally expanded than equally common others.

The CDR3 has 16 amino acids. Trimming removed 3 bases from V and 10 bases from J; junction bases left unmatched: 15. The germline gives CDR1 LNHDA, CDR2 SQIVND (reference sequence). Concerning this clone itself: Its antigen is still unknown.

It was with 60 Vbeta and 13 Jbeta primers that the PCR ran. The table came from immunoSEQ multiplex PCR; TCRdb's copy has only in-frame clones and leaves some out. The data contain about 170,000 clones, approximately 85% of them singletons. The TCR originated in a man under 40 in good health and CMV-seropositive. The V call is TRBV19, the J call TRBJ2-7, with TRBD2 matching over 10 bases. The sequenced sample was PBMCs. The DNA for the CDR3 is TGTGCCAGTAGTATTCAAACAGCGGGAGGGCATGAACGACAGTACTTC. Translated: CASSIQTAGGHERQYF. The full variable domain, in which reference TRBV19 and TRBJ2-7 provide the parts outside the CDR3, is DGGITQSPKYLFRKEGQNVTLSCEQNLNHDAMYWYRQDPGQGLRLIYYSQIVNDFQKGDIAEGYSVSREKKESFPLTVTSAQKNPTAFYLCASSIQTAGGHERQYFGPGTRLTVT.